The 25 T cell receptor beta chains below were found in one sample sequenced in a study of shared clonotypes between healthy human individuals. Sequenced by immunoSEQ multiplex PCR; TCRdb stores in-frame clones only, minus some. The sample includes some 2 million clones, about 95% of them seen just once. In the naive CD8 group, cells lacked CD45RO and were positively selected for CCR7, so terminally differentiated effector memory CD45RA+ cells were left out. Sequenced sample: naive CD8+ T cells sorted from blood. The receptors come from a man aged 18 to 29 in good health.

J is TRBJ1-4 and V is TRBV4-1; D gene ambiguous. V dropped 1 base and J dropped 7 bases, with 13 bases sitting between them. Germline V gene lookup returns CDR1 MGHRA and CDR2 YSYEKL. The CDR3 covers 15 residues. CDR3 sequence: CASSQGAAGTEKLFF. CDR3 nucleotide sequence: TGCGCCAGCAGCCAAGGCGCAGCAGGTACTGAAAAACTGTTTTTT.

In DNA, the CDR3 is TGTGCCAGCAGCATTGGACAGGGTGGGGGCGATGGCTACACCTTC. Translation: CASSIGQGGGDGYTF. The V call is TRBV7-2, the J call TRBJ1-2, with 8 bases that match TRBD1. CDR1 and CDR2 from the germline V gene are SGHTA and FQGNSA. J gave up 6 bases and V 5 bases, and 11 bases lay outside the gene matches. This CDR3 is 15 amino acids long.

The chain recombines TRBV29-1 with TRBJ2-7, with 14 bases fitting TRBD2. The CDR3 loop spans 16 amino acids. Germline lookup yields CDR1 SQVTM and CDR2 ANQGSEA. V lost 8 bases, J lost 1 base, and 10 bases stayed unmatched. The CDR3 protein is CSIVGTSGRPSYEQYF. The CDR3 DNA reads TGCAGCATCGTAGGGACTAGCGGGAGACCTTCCTACGAGCAGTACTTC.

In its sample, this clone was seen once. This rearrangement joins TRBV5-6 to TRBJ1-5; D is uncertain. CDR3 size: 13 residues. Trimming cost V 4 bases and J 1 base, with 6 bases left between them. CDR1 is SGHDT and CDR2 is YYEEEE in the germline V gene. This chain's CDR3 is CASSIGSNQPQHF. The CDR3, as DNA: TGTGCCAGCAGCATCGGAAGCAATCAGCCCCAGCATTTT.

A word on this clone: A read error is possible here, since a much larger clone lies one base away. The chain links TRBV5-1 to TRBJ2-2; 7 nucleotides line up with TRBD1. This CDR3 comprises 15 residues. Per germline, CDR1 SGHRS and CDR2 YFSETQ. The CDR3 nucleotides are TGCGCCAGCAGCTTTGAGGGGGCGAGCACCGGGGAGCCGTTTTTT. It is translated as CASSFEGASTGEPFF.

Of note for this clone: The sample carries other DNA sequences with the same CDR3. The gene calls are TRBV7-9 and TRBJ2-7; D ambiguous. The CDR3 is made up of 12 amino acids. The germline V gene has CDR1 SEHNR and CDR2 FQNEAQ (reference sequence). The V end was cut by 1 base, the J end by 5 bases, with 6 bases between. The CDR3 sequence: CASSLGVHEQYF. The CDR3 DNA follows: TGTGCCAGCAGCTTAGGAGTCCACGAGCAGTACTTC.

CDR3 nucleotide sequence: TGCGCCAGCAGCCAAGGGTTCGGGACAGGGGGATACGAGCAGTACTTC. Translating gives CASSQGFGTGGYEQYF. The rearrangement links TRBV4-1 to TRBJ2-7; 11 nucleotides line up with TRBD1. The germline V gene has CDR1 MGHRA and CDR2 YSYEKL. J lost 4 bases, V lost 1 base, and 6 bases had no gene match. The CDR3 is made up of 16 amino acids.

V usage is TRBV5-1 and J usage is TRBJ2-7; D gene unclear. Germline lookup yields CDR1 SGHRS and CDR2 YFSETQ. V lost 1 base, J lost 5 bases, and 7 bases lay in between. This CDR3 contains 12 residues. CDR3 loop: CASSLYGDEQYF. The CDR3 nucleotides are TGCGCCAGCAGCTTGTATGGGGACGAGCAGTACTTC. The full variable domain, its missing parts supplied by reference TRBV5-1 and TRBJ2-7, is KAGVTQTPRYLIKTRGQQVTLSCSPISGHRSVSWYQQTPGQGLQFLFEYFSETQRNKGNFPGRFSGRQFSNSRSEMNVSTLELGDSALYLCASSLYGDEQYFGPGTRLTVT.

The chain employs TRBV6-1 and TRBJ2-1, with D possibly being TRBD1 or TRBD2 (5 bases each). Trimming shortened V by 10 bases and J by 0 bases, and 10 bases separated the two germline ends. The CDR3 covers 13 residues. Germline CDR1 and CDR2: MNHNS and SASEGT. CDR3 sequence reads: CAIPGLSYNEQFF. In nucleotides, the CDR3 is TGTGCCATCCCGGGGCTCTCCTACAATGAGCAGTTCTTC.

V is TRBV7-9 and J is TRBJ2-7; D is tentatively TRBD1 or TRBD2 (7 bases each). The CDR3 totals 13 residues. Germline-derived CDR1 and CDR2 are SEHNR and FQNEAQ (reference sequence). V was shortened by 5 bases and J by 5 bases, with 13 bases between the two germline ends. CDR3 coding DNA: TGTGCCAGCAGCGGGAGGGACAGCCACGAGCAGTACTTC. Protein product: CASSGRDSHEQYF.

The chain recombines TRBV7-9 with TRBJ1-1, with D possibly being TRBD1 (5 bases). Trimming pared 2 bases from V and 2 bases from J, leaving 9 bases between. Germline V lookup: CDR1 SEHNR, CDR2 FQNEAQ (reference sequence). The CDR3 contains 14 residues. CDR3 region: CASSLLTDNTEAFF. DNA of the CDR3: TGTGCCAGCAGCTTACTGACAGATAACACTGAAGCTTTCTTT. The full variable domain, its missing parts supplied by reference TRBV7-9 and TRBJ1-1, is DTGVSQNPRHKITKRGQNVTFRCDPISEHNRLYWYRQTLGQGPEFLTYFQNEAQLEKSRLLSDRFSAERPKGSFSTLEIQRTEQGDSAMYLCASSLLTDNTEAFFGQGTRLTVV.

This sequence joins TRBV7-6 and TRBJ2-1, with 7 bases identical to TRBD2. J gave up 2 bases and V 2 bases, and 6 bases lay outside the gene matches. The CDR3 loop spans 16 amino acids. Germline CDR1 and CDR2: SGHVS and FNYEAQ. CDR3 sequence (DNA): TGTGCCAGCAGCTTATCAACGGGAGGTCCCTACAATGAGCAGTTCTTC. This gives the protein CASSLSTGGPYNEQFF.

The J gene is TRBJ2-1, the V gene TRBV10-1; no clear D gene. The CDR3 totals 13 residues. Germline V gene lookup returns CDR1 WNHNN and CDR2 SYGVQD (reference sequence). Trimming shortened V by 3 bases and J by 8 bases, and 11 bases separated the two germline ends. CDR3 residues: CASSDSGWDEQFF. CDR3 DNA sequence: TGCGCCAGCAGTGATTCCGGGTGGGATGAGCAGTTCTTC.

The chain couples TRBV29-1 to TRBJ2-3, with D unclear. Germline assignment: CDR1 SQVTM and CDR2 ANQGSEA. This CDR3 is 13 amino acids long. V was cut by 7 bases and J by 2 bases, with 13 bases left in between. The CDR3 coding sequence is TGCAGCGCCATTCAGAAGGACACAGATACGCAGTATTTT. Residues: CSAIQKDTDTQYF.

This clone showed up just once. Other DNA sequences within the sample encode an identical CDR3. CDR3 region: CASSASGTDTQYF. CDR3 DNA: TGTGCCAGCAGCGCCTCCGGGACTGACACGCAGTATTTT. V is TRBV9 and J is TRBJ2-3; D is possibly TRBD2 (6 bases). Germline loops: CDR1 SGDLS, CDR2 YYNGEE. Deletions cut 3 bases from V and 9 bases from J, with 14 bases between. The CDR3 is made up of 13 amino acids.

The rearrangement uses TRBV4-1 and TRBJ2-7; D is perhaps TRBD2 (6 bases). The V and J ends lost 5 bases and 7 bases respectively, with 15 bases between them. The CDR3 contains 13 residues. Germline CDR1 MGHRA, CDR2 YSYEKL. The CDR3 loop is CASSWLLEGEQYF. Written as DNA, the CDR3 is TGCGCCAGCAGCTGGCTCCTGGAGGGGGAGCAGTACTTC.

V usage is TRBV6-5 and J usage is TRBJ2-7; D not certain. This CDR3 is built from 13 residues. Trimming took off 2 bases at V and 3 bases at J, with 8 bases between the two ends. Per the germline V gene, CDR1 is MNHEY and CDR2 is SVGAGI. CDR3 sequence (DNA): TGTGCCAGCAGTTACACCCCGGACTACGAGCAGTACTTC. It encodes CASSYTPDYEQYF.

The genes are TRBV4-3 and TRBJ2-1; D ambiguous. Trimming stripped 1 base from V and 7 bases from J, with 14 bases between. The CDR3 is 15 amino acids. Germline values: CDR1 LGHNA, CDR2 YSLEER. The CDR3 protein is CASSQVGSDLNEQFF. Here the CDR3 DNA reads TGCGCCAGCAGCCAAGTAGGATCGGACCTTAATGAGCAGTTCTTC.

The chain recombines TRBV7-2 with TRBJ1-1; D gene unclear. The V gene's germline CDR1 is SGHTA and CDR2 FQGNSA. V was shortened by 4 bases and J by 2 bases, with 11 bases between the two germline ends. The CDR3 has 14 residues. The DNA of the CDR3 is TGTGCCAGCAGCTCATGGATGGTAAACACTGAAGCTTTCTTT. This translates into CASSSWMVNTEAFF.

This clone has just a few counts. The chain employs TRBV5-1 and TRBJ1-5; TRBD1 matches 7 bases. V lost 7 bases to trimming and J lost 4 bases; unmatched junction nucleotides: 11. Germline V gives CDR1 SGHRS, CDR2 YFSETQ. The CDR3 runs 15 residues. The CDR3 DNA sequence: TGCGCCAGCGCAGAAACGGGGACAGATAATCAGCCCCAGCATTTT. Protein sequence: CASAETGTDNQPQHF.

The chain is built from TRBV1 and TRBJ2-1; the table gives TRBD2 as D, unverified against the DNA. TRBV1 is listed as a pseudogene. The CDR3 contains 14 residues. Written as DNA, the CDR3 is TGCACCAGCACAGAGGGACTTCCCCTAAATGAGCAGTTCTTC. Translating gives CTSTEGLPLNEQFF.

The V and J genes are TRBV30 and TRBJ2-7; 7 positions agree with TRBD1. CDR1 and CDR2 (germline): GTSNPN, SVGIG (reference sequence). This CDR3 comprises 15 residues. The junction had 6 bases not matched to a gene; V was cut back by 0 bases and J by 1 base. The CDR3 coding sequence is TGTGCCTGGAGTGTATCTGCAGGGGGTTCCTACGAGCAGTACTTC. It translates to CAWSVSAGGSYEQYF.

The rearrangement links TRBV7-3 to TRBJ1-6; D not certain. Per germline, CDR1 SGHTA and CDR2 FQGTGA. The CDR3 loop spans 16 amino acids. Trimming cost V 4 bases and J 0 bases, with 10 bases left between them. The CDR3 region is CASSSGNLSYNSPLHF. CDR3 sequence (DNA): TGTGCCAGCAGCTCGGGCAACCTCTCCTATAATTCACCCCTCCACTTT.

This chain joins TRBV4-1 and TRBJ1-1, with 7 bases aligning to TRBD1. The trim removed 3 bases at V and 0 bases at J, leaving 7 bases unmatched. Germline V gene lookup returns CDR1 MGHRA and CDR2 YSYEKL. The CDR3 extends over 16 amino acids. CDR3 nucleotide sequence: TGCGCCAGCAGCCACGACCCGACAGGGTTGAACACTGAAGCTTTCTTT. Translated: CASSHDPTGLNTEAFF.

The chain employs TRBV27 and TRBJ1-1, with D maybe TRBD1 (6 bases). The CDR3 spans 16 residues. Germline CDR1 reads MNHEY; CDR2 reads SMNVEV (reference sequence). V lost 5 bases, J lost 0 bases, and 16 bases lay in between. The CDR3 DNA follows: TGTGCCAGCAGTCCCCTCGGGGGGGCGGTGAACACTGAAGCTTTCTTT. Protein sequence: CASSPLGGAVNTEAFF.